A single sample gave rise to the 11 T cell receptor beta chains below, sequenced in a study of cytomegalovirus exposure and HLA in healthy donors. The PCR ran on 60 Vbeta and 13 Jbeta primers. Generated by immunoSEQ multiplex PCR, the TCRdb table keeps only in-frame clones and is missing some. The table lists roughly 200,000 clones, around 83% of them singletons, with more than 1.5% in the top ten. Sequencing input: PBMCs. The source of these receptors is a man aged 45 to 65 in good health and CMV-seronegative.

The chain has TRBV6-5 and TRBJ2-6; D is undetermined. Looked up from germline, CDR1 is MNHEY and CDR2 is SVGAGI. This CDR3 region has 16 residues. Trimming pared 1 base from V and 0 bases from J, leaving 7 bases between. This CDR3 reads CASSYFYNSGANVLTF. CDR3 nucleotides: TGTGCCAGCAGTTACTTCTATAACTCTGGGGCCAACGTCCTGACTTTC.

A few counts support this clone. V gene TRBV6-1 combines with J gene TRBJ1-5, with a possible D match to TRBD1 (5 bases). Germline values: CDR1 MNHNS, CDR2 SASEGT. The CDR3 extends over 13 amino acids. V lost 1 base and J 6 bases, leaving 7 bases between the germline ends. The CDR3 coding sequence is TGTGCCAGCAGTGAAGGGGGCCTTCAGCCCCAGCATTTT. Translation: CASSEGGLQPQHF.

The chain employs TRBV27 and TRBJ2-1, with 8 positions matching TRBD2. Looked up from germline, CDR1 is MNHEY and CDR2 is SMNVEV (reference sequence). The junction had 14 bases not matched to a gene; V was cut back by 5 bases and J by 8 bases. The CDR3 contains 16 residues. The CDR3, as DNA: TGTGCCAGCAGTGAATTCCGGGGGGGCCTTAAACATGAGCAGTTCTTC. As protein: CASSEFRGGLKHEQFF.

V is TRBV11-2 and J is TRBJ1-1, with 7 bases matching TRBD1. After removal of 2 bases from V and 1 base from J, the junction contained 4 bases not matched to a gene. CDR3 length: 15 amino acids. Germline values: CDR1 SGHAT, CDR2 FQNNGV. The CDR3 loop is CASSLLKGANTEAFF. The CDR3 DNA sequence: TGTGCCAGCAGCTTATTAAAGGGGGCGAACACTGAAGCTTTCTTT.

This clone has a single count. V is TRBV6-1 and J is TRBJ1-1, with D possibly matching TRBD1 (5 bases). The CDR3 has 18 amino acids. V dropped 2 bases and J dropped 2 bases, with 21 bases sitting between them. CDR1 and CDR2 from the germline V gene are MNHNS and SASEGT. DNA for the CDR3: TGTGCCAGCAGTGAATTTTATACGAGTTGGGGGGGAAACACTGAAGCTTTCTTT. Its translation: CASSEFYTSWGGNTEAFF.

The chain carries TRBV7-2 and TRBJ1-5; the D gene is possibly TRBD1 (6 bases). V lost 3 bases and J 3 bases, leaving 9 bases between the germline ends. The CDR3 is made up of 14 amino acids. CDR1 and CDR2 (germline): SGHTA, FQGNSA. The CDR3 protein is CASSLWTVNQPQHF. The CDR3 DNA is TGTGCCAGCAGCTTGTGGACAGTCAATCAGCCCCAGCATTTT. The entire variable domain, with the rest obtained from reference TRBV7-2 and TRBJ1-5, is as follows: GAGVSQSPSNKVTEKGKDVELRCDPISGHTALYWYRQSLGQGLEFLIYFQGNSAPDKSGLPSDRFSAERTGGSVSTLTIQRTQQEDSAVYLCASSLWTVNQPQHFGDGTRLSIL.

The V call is TRBV7-3, the J call TRBJ2-3; 11 nucleotides align to TRBD2. This CDR3 contains 23 residues. V shed 0 bases, J shed 4 bases, and the junction held 24 bases outside the gene matches. Germline V gene data show CDR1 as SGHTA and CDR2 as FQGTGA. The CDR3 sequence is CASSLTPSTKPKLAGEAPDTQYF. The CDR3 DNA reads TGTGCCAGCAGCTTAACTCCCTCAACAAAGCCAAAACTAGCGGGAGAGGCCCCAGATACGCAGTATTTT.

This clone has a handful of counts. The chain couples TRBV4-1 to TRBJ2-2; TRBD1 might be the D (5 bases). In germline, CDR1 is MGHRA, CDR2 YSYEKL. Trimming took 1 base from V and 1 from J, leaving 10 bases between them. This CDR3 region has 16 residues. The CDR3 loop reads CASSQVFQGNTGELFF. In DNA, the CDR3 is TGCGCCAGCAGCCAAGTCTTCCAGGGGAACACCGGGGAGCTGTTTTTT.

This clone was seen a single time. The chain is built from TRBV5-1 and TRBJ2-4, with TRBD1 matching 8 bases. Trimming at V came to 4 bases and at J to 1 base, leaving 13 bases not matched to a gene. CDR1 and CDR2 (germline): SGHRS, YFSETQ. The CDR3 runs 18 residues. DNA for the CDR3: TGCGCCAGCAGCCCGACCAACAGGGGGGATGTGGCCAAAAACATTCAGTACTTC. Protein sequence: CASSPTNRGDVAKNIQYF.

J is TRBJ2-7 and V is TRBV7-2; TRBD2 aligns across 7 bases. This CDR3 is 15 amino acids long. Losses at the gene ends were 5 bases for V and 0 bases for J; bases not matched to a gene: 7. In germline, CDR1 is SGHTA, CDR2 FQGNSA. CDR3 region: CASSANGGYSYEQYF. The CDR3 coding sequence is TGTGCCAGCAGCGCAAACGGGGGGTACTCCTACGAGCAGTACTTC.

The table lists this clone with a few counts. The chain uses TRBV6-6 and TRBJ2-3, with 11 positions matching TRBD2. The germline CDR1 and CDR2 sequences are MNHNY and SVGAGI (reference sequence). V lost 5 bases, J lost 5 bases, and 3 bases stayed unmatched. This CDR3 has 14 residues. The CDR3 spells CASSPGLAGDTQYF. The CDR3 DNA sequence: TGTGCCAGCAGTCCCGGACTAGCGGGAGATACGCAGTATTTT.